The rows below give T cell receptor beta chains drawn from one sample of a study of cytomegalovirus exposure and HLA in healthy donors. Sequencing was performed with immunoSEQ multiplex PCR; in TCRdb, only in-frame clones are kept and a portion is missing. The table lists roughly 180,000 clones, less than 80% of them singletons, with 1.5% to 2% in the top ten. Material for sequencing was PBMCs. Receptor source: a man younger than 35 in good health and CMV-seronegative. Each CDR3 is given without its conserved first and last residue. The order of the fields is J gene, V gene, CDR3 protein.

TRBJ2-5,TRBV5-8,ASSTRWAETQY
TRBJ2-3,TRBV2,ASSEGVTDTQY
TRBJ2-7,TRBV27,AIKASSGTGFWYEQY
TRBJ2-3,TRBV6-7,ASSLPRTSGSADTQY
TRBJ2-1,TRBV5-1,ASSLASGGAEQF
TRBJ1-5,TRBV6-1,ASSVNGQPQH
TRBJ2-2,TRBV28,ASSRDTGELF
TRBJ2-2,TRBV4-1,ASSQVTGFNTGELF
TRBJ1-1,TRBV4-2,ASHGEGLNTEAF
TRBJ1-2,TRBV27,ASSLNPGVYGYT
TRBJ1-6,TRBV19,ASSTATGGGDSPLH
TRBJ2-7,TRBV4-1,ASSKSGTPYEQY
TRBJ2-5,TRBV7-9,ASSLEGGKTQY
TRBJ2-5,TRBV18,ASSLMTSGETQY
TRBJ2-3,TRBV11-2,ASSPTGEISTDTQY
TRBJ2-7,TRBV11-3,ASSPPPNPGQGLNEQY
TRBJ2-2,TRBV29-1,SVTRGTGYDGELF
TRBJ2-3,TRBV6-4,ASSDRGRTDTQY
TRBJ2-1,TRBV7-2,ASSSGTGGGSSYNEQF
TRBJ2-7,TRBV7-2,ASSSLGYEQY
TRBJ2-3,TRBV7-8,ASNTGTGGGRTDTQY
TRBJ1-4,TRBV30,AWSVPAGLTEKLF
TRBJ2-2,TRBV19,ASSILTGGLRTGELF